The 5 T cell receptor beta chains below were found in one sample sequenced in a study of blood T cell repertoires in COVID-19. The method was immunoSEQ multiplex PCR; TCRdb's version includes in-frame clones alone and lacks a portion of them. The sample has fewer than 300,000 clones; 82% are singletons. Sequencing was carried out using peripheral blood. Every receptor here comes from a woman aged 18-29 years with acute or convalescent COVID-19.

This clone was detected only once. The V and J genes are TRBV7-3 and TRBJ2-7, with D possibly TRBD2 on 5 matching bases. This CDR3 is built from 15 residues. V was trimmed by 2 bases and J by 4 bases, leaving 15 bases between them. From germline, CDR1 is SGHTA and CDR2 FQGTGA. CDR3 DNA sequence: TGTGCCAGCAGCTTAGTTCCGGGATTGATGTACGAGCAGTACTTC. Translated, it gives CASSLVPGLMYEQYF.

The chain uses TRBV15 and TRBJ2-3, with TRBD2 as a possible D gene (6 bases). V lost 0 bases, J lost 2 bases, and 12 bases lay in between. CDR1 is LNHNV, CDR2 YYDKDF, per germline (reference sequence). This CDR3 comprises 16 residues. CDR3 residues: CATSREIGRDTDTQYF. The CDR3 DNA reads as TGTGCCACCAGCAGAGAAATAGGGCGGGACACAGATACGCAGTATTTT.

The gene calls are TRBV28 and TRBJ2-1; 12 positions agree with TRBD2. This CDR3 has 15 residues. Germline assignment: CDR1 MDHEN and CDR2 SYDVKM. J gave up 7 bases and V 4 bases, and 5 bases lay outside the gene matches. The CDR3 region is CASSSPGTSGNEQFF. Written as DNA, the CDR3 is TGTGCCAGCAGTTCACCCGGGACTAGCGGGAATGAGCAGTTCTTC.

The V call is TRBV3-1 (or the pseudogene TRBV3-2), the J call TRBJ2-1; TRBD2 agrees at 9 bases. The CDR3 runs to 19 residues. The V gene's germline CDR1 is LGHDT and CDR2 YNNKEL (reference sequence). The V segment lost 0 bases and the J segment 8 bases; nucleotides outside the gene matches: 17. The chain's CDR3 is CASSQDQLAGKGAIDEQFF. The CDR3 bases are TGTGCCAGCAGCCAAGATCAGCTAGCGGGAAAAGGGGCAATAGATGAGCAGTTCTTC.

The chain has TRBV19 and TRBJ2-2; D might be TRBD1 (5 bases). Germline CDR1 and CDR2: LNHDA and SQIVND (reference sequence). Trimming took 1 base from V and 6 from J, leaving 6 bases between them. The CDR3 has 13 residues. CDR3 DNA: TGTGCCAGTAGTATAGCAGGGCCCGGGGAGCTGTTTTTT. This encodes CASSIAGPGELFF.